This T cell receptor (beta chain) came from a study of T cells after yellow fever vaccination. Study-wide findings and caveats: There was a possibility that FACS-sorted repertoires contained abundant clonotypes contaminating from the bulk population.

TCRdb recomputed calls from the 5' RACE reads with MiXCR, one row per CDR3 protein. The data hold some 300,000 distinct CDR3 sequences, with 7.5% to 9.5% observed a single time. This CDR3 has 16 amino acids. Looked up from germline, CDR1 is MGHRA and CDR2 is YSYEKL. V dropped 3 bases and J dropped 0 bases, with 13 bases sitting between them. This clonotype appeared a few times. What it binds is not known. The clonotype was recovered from a man younger than 30 who received the YFV17D yellow fever vaccine. V and J are TRBV4-1 and TRBJ2-3; D is possibly TRBD2 (6 bases). Sequencing used CD4+ T cells sorted from PBMCs, obtained 5 days after the yellow fever booster vaccination. As DNA, the CDR3 is TGCGCCAGCAGCCACCTTGGGGGGTCGAGCACAGATACGCAGTATTTT. The encoded protein is CASSHLGGSSTDTQYF.